Listed below are T cell receptor beta chains from one sample, sequenced in a study of shared clonotypes between healthy human individuals. TCRdb keeps only in-frame clones here, not all; method: immunoSEQ multiplex PCR. The sample carries roughly 700,000 clones, about nine tenths recorded once. Sequencing used memory CD8+ T cells from PBMCs. These receptors were obtained from a man aged 18 to 29 in good health. Some clones in this sample may be carry-over from other donors' samples. CDR3s include the opening cysteine and the closing phenylalanine or tryptophan. A D gene is named only where the DNA matches it firmly. Clone size is shown for a subset of rows, as once, few, many or a class of expanded clone.

j_call v_call clone_size d_call cdr3_aa cdr3_nt
TRBJ1-5 TRBV10-3 NA NA CAISDGDGGGSGNQPQHF TGTGCCATCAGTGATGGGGATGGGGGCGGGTCTGGCAATCAGCCCCAGCATTTT
TRBJ1-4 TRBV28 NA NA CASSLSRGEKLFF TGTGCCAGCAGTTTGAGTAGGGGTGAAAAACTGTTTTTT
TRBJ2-2 TRBV27 once TRBD1 CASSSDRAGELFF TGTGCCAGCAGTTCCGACAGGGCCGGGGAGCTGTTTTTT
TRBJ1-5 TRBV19 NA TRBD1 CASSITGGPYQPQHF TGTGCCAGTAGTATAACAGGGGGCCCCTATCAGCCCCAGCATTTT
TRBJ2-7 TRBV6-5 few NA CASSPARGFEQYF TGTGCCAGCAGCCCAGCTCGCGGGTTTGAGCAGTACTTC
TRBJ2-1 TRBV7-3 NA NA CASSLTPPDEQFF TGTGCCAGCAGCTTAACCCCCCCCGATGAGCAGTTCTTC
TRBJ2-7 TRBV11-2 NA TRBD1 CASSLGQGGIYEQYF TGTGCCAGCAGCTTGGGACAGGGGGGGATCTACGAGCAGTACTTC
TRBJ2-2 TRBV11-3 once TRBD2 CASSLGREGLAGELFF TGTGCCAGCAGCTTAGGTCGGGAGGGCCTGGCCGGGGAGCTGTTTTTT
TRBJ2-7 TRBV5-4 NA TRBD2 CAIHEPGLAGGEQYF TGTGCCATCCATGAACCGGGACTAGCGGGAGGCGAGCAGTACTTC
TRBJ1-5 TRBV28 NA NA CASRPGGGNQPQHF TGTGCCAGCAGGCCTGGTGGTGGCAATCAGCCCCAGCATTTT
TRBJ1-2 TRBV29-1 NA NA CSVEYVYGYTF TGCAGCGTTGAATACGTCTATGGCTACACCTTC
TRBJ2-7 TRBV9 NA NA CASSPPPDREGSYEQYF TGTGCCAGCAGCCCCCCGCCCGACAGGGAGGGGAGCTACGAGCAGTACTTC
TRBJ2-1 TRBV19 NA TRBD2 CASSIDGASGSLDEQFF TGTGCCAGTAGTATAGATGGCGCTAGCGGGAGTCTTGATGAGCAGTTCTTC
TRBJ2-2 TRBV5-6 NA NA CASTYLRLGGELFF TGTGCCAGCACCTACTTGCGGCTCGGCGGGGAGCTGTTTTTT
TRBJ2-1 TRBV7-2 NA NA CASSYERVSYNEQFF TGTGCCAGCAGTTACGAGCGGGTTTCCTACAATGAGCAGTTCTTC